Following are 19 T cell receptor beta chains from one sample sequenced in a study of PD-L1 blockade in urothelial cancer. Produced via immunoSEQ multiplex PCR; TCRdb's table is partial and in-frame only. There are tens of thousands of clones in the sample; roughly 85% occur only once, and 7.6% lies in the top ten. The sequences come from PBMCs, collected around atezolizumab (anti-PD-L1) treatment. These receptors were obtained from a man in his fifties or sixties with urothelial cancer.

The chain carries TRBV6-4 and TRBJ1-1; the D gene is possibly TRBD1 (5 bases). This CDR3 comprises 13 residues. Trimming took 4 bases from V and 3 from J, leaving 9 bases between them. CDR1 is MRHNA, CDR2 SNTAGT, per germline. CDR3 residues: CASSVDRDTEAFF. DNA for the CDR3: TGTGCCAGCAGTGTAGACAGAGACACTGAAGCTTTCTTT.

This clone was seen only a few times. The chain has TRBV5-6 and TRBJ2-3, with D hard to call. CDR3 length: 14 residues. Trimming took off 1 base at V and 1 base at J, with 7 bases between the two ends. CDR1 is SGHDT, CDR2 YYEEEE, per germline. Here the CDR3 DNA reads TGTGCCAGCAGCTTGTTTGAGGGCACAGATACGCAGTATTTT. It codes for CASSLFEGTDTQYF.

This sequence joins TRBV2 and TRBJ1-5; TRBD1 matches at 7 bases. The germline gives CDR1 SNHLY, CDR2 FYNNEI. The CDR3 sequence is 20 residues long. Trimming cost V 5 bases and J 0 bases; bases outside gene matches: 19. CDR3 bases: TGTGCCAGCAGTAGAACCACACCGGGACAGATTTATAATAGCAATCAGCCCCAGCATTTT. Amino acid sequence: CASSRTTPGQIYNSNQPQHF.

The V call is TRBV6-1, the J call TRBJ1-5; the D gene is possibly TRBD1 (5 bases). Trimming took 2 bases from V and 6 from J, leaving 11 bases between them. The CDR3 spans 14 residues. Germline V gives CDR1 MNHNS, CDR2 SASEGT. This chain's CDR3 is CASSERAGGQPQHF. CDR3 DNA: TGTGCCAGCAGTGAAAGGGCCGGGGGTCAGCCCCAGCATTTT.

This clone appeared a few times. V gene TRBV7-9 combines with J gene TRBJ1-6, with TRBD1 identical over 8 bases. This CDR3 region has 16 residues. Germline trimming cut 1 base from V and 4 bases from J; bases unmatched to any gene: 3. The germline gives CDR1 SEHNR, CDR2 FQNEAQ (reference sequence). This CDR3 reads CASSLGTGFYNSPLHF. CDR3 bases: TGTGCCAGCAGCTTAGGGACAGGGTTTTATAATTCACCCCTCCACTTT.

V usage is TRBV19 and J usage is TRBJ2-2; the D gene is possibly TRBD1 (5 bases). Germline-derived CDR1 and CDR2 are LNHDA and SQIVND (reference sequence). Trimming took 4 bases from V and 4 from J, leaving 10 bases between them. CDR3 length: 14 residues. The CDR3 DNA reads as TGTGCCAGTAGTAGGCAGGGAAGCACCGGGGAGCTGTTTTTT. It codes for CASSRQGSTGELFF.

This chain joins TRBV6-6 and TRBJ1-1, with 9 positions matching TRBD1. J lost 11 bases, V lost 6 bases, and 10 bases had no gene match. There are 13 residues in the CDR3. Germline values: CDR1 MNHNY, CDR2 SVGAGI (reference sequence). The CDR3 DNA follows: TGTGCCAGCAGGGGAACGGGACAGGGCATGGCTTTCTTT. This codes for CASRGTGQGMAFF.

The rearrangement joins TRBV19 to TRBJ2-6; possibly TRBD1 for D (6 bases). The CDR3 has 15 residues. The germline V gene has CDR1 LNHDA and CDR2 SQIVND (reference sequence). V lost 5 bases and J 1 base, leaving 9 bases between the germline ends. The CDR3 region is CASSVGQSGANVLTF. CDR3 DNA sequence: TGTGCCAGTAGTGTAGGACAGTCTGGGGCCAACGTCCTGACTTTC. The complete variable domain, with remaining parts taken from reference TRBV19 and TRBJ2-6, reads DGGITQSPKYLFRKEGQNVTLSCEQNLNHDAMYWYRQDPGQGLRLIYYSQIVNDFQKGDIAEGYSVSREKKESFPLTVTSAQKNPTAFYLCASSVGQSGANVLTFGAGSRLTVL.

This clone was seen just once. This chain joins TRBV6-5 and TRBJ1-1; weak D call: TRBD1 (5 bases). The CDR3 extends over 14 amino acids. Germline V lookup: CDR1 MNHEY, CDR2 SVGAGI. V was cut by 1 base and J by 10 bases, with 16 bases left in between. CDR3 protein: CASSYLGGSGVAFF. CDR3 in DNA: TGTGCCAGCAGTTACTTGGGGGGGTCAGGAGTAGCTTTCTTT.

The CDR3 loop reads CASTAGMIHTGELFF. The CDR3 DNA sequence: TGTGCCAGTACGGCGGGGATGATTCATACCGGGGAGCTGTTTTTT. This chain connects TRBV2 to TRBJ2-2; D is perhaps TRBD2 (6 bases). The V end was cut by 9 bases, the J end by 5 bases, with 19 bases between. CDR3 length: 15 amino acids. Germline V gene sequence: CDR1 SNHLY, CDR2 FYNNEI.

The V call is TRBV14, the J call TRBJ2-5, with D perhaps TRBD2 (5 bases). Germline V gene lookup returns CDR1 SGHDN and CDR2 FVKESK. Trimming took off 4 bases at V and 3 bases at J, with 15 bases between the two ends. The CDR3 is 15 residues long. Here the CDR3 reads CASSPLRLAEETQYF. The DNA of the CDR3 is TGTGCCAGCAGCCCCCTCCGCCTAGCTGAAGAGACCCAGTACTTC.

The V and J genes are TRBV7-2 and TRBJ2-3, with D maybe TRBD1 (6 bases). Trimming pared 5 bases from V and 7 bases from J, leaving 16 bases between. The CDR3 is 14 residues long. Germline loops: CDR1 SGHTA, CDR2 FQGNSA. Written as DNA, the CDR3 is TGTGCCAGCAGCCTATCAAAACAGGGAAATACGCAGTATTTT. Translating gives CASSLSKQGNTQYF.

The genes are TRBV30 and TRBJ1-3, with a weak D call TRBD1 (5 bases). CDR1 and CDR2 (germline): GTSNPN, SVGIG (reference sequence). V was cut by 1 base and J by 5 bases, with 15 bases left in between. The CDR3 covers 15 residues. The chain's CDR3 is CAWSDYSRARNTIYF. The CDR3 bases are TGTGCCTGGAGTGACTATTCCAGGGCCCGAAACACCATATATTTT.

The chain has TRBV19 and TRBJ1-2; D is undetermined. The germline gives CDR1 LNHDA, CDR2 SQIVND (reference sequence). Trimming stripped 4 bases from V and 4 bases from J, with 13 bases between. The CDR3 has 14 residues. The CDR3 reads CASSRELRGYGYTF. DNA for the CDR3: TGTGCCAGTAGTAGAGAGCTAAGAGGCTATGGCTACACCTTC.

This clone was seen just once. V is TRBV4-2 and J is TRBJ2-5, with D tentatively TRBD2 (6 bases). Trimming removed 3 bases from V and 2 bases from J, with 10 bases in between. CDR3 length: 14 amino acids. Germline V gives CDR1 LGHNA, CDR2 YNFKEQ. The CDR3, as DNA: TGTGCCAGCAGCCAGGTTGGGACTCAAGAGACCCAGTACTTC. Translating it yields CASSQVGTQETQYF.

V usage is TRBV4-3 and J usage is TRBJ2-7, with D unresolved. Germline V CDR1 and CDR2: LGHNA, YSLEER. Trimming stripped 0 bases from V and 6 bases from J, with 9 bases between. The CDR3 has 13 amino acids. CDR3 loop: CASSQDLRSEQYF. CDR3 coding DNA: TGCGCCAGCAGCCAAGATTTAAGGAGCGAGCAGTACTTC.

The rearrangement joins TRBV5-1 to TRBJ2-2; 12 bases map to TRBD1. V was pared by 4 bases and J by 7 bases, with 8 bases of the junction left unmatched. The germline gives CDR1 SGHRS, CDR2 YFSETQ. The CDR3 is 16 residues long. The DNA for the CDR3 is TGCGCCAGCAGCCCGCCGGGACAGGGGGCTGTCGGGGAGCTGTTTTTT. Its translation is CASSPPGQGAVGELFF. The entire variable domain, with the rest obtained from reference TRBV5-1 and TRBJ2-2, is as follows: KAGVTQTPRYLIKTRGQQVTLSCSPISGHRSVSWYQQTPGQGLQFLFEYFSETQRNKGNFPGRFSGRQFSNSRSEMNVSTLELGDSALYLCASSPPGQGAVGELFFGEGSRLTVL.

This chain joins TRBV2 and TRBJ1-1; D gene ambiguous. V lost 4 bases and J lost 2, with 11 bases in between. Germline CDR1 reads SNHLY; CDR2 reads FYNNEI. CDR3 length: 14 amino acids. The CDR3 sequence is CASSALLANTEAFF. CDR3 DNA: TGTGCCAGCAGTGCCCTGCTAGCTAACACTGAAGCTTTCTTT.

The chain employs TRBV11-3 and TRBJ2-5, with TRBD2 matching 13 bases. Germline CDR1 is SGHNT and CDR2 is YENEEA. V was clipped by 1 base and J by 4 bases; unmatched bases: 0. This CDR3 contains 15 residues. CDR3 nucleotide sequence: TGTGCCAGCAGCTTAGGGACTAGCGGGAGAGAGACCCAGTACTTC. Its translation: CASSLGTSGRETQYF.